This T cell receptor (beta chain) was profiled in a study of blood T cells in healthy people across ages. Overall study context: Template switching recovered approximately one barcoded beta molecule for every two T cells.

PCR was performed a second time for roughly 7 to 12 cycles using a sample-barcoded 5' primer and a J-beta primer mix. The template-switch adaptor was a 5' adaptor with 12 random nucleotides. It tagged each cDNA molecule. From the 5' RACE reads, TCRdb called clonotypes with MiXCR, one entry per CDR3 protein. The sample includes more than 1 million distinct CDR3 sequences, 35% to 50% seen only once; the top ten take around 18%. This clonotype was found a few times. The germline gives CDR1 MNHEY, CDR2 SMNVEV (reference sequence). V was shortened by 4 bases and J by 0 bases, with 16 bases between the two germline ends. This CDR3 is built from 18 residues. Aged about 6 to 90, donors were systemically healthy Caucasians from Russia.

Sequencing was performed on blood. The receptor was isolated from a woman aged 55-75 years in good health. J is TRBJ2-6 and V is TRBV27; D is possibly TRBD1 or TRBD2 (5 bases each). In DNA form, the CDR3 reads TGTGCCAGCAGTTCACCCCGGGGCCTGATCTCTGGGGCCAACGTCCTGACTTTC. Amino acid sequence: CASSSPRGLISGANVLTF. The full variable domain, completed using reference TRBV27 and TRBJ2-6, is EAQVTQNPRYLITVTGKKLTVTCSQNMNHEYMSWYRQDPGLGLRQIYYSMNVEVTDKGDVPEGYKVSRKEKRNFPLILESPSPNQTSLYFCASSSPRGLISGANVLTFGAGSRLTVL.